This T cell receptor (beta chain) was observed in a study of T cell repertoires in cytomegalovirus infection. Study details: Shared public TCR beta signatures pointed to both CMV infection and a matching HLA type. Study findings and constraints: In two of eight donors, the top clonotype was HLA-C-restricted CMV-specific. Carriage of CMV together with the relevant HLA was identifiable through cumulative public TCR beta family frequency.

TCRdb passed the reads through MiXCR, listing each CDR3 protein once. The data hold fewer than 850,000 distinct CDR3 sequences, with approximately 32% observed a single time. As concerns this clonotype: Antigen unknown.

There are 16 residues in the CDR3. V was clipped by 2 bases and J by 5 bases, with 16 bases between them. Germline V gene lookup returns CDR1 MNHNS and CDR2 SASEGT. The J gene is TRBJ2-1, the V gene TRBV6-1; TRBD2 is a possible D gene (6 bases). This receptor was identified in a human donor in good health (CMV status not recorded). Some clones in this sample may be carry-over from other donors' samples. Sequenced material: cultured CD8+ T cells from PBMCs, taken from culture after CMV antigen stimulation. The CDR3 region is CASSESGGYRDNEQFF. The DNA of the CDR3 is TGTGCCAGCAGTGAATCAGGAGGGTATCGGGACAATGAGCAGTTCTTC.